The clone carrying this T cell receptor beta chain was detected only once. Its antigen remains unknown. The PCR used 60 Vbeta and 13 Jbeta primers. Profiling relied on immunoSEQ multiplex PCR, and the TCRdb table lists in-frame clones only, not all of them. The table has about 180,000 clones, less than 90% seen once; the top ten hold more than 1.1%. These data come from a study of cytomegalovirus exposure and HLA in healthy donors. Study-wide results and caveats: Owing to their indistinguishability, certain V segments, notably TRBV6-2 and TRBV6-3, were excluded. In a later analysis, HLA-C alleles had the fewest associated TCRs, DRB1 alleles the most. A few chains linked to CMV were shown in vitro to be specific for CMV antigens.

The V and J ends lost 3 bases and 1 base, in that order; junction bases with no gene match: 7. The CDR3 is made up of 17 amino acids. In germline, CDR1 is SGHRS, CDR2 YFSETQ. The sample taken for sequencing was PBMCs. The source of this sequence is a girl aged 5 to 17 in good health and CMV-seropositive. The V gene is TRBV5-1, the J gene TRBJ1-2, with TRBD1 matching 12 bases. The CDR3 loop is CASSYTGTGGLNYGYTF. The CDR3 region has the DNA TGCGCCAGCAGCTACACCGGGACAGGGGGCCTTAACTATGGCTACACCTTC.